Listed below are T cell receptor beta chains from one sample, sequenced in a study of PD-1 blockade in classical Hodgkin lymphoma. TCRdb's table, derived via immunoSEQ multiplex PCR, lists solely in-frame clones and lacks some. Of 72,000 or so clones listed, under 95% are singletons. Sample: peripheral blood mononuclear cells (PBMCs), taken at baseline. The receptor set was obtained from a human donor with classical Hodgkin lymphoma. Both conserved end residues are part of each CDR3. D genes are given only for firm matches. The size entry is marked missing in some rows and otherwise reads once, few, many or a size class.

>-|TRBV19|TRBD2|TRBJ2-1
TGTGCCAGTAGTATCGTCGCGGGAGACAATGAGCAGTTCTTC
CASSIVAGDNEQFF
>-|TRBV11-3|TRBD1|TRBJ2-7
TGTGCCAGCAGCCCAGGACAGGGTTTAAGCGTGCGGGAGCAGTACTTC
CASSPGQGLSVREQYF
>once|TRBV7-9|-|TRBJ1-4
TGTGCCAGCAGCTTCCAGGGCCCAAATGAAAAACTGTTTTTT
CASSFQGPNEKLFF
>-|TRBV7-6|-|TRBJ2-7
TGTGCCAGCAGCTTAGCGGGCCCCCTCTCCTACGAGCAGTACTTC
CASSLAGPLSYEQYF
>-|TRBV10-3|TRBD1|TRBJ2-1
TGTGCCATCAGTGATCGGACAGGCGACCACAATGAGCAGTTCTTC
CAISDRTGDHNEQFF
>once|TRBV7-9|-|TRBJ1-5
TGTGCCAGCAGCTTAGGGGGCCAGGGCGGTAATCAGCCCCAGCATTTT
CASSLGGQGGNQPQHF
>-|TRBV19|TRBD1|TRBJ1-2
TGTGCCAGTACTGTAGGGACAGGCTTTAGCTATGGCTACACCTTC
CASTVGTGFSYGYTF
>-|TRBV2|TRBD2|TRBJ2-7
TGTGCCAGCAGTGGGACTAGACAAAGCTACGAGCAGTACTTC
CASSGTRQSYEQYF
>-|TRBV28|-|TRBJ2-6
TGTGCCAGCACCGAGGGGACTGGGGCCAACGTCCTGACTTTC
CASTEGTGANVLTF
>-|TRBV5-1|-|TRBJ2-5
TGCGCCAGCACCAAGAATGAGCAAGAGACCCAGTACTTC
CASTKNEQETQYF
>-|TRBV4-3|-|TRBJ2-6
TGCGCCAGCAGCCAAGATCGACCCCACTCTGGGGCCAACGTCCTGACTTTC
CASSQDRPHSGANVLTF
>once|TRBV30|TRBD2|TRBJ2-1
TGTGCCTGGAGTGTAACGAGGACTAGCGGGGGGAATAGTTATATTGGTGAGCAGTTCTTC
CAWSVTRTSGGNSYIGEQFF
>-|TRBV6-5|-|TRBJ2-5
TGTGCCAGCAGTTATAGGACACCTCAAGAGACCCAGTACTTC
CASSYRTPQETQYF
>-|TRBV18|TRBD2|TRBJ2-1
TGTGCCAGCTCGGCAGGGACTAATTCCTACAATGAGCAGTTCTTC
CASSAGTNSYNEQFF
>-|TRBV19|TRBD1|TRBJ1-2
TGTGCCAGTAGTATAGATATCGACAGGGCTTCTGGCTACACCTTC
CASSIDIDRASGYTF
>-|TRBV6-6|-|TRBJ2-3
TGTGCCAGCGGCTCTTGGGTAGCGACAGATACGCAGTATTTT
CASGSWVATDTQYF
>-|TRBV21-1|-|TRBJ2-1
TGTGCCAGCAGCAAATCGGTGCGACAGGGGAGCTCCTACAATGAGCAGTTCTTC
CASSKSVRQGSSYNEQFF
>-|TRBV5-1|-|TRBJ1-5
TGCGCCAGCAGCCCGGAGGGCAGAGAATATAGCAATCAGCCCCAGCATTTT
CASSPEGREYSNQPQHF
>-|TRBV5-1|-|TRBJ2-3
TGCGCCAGCAGCTTGTGGGACGGCCGCACAGATACGCAGTATTTT
CASSLWDGRTDTQYF
>-|TRBV19|-|TRBJ1-2
TGTGCCAGTAGTATGAGCAGGGGCGATGGCTACACCTTC
CASSMSRGDGYTF
>few|TRBV28|-|TRBJ2-6
TGTGCCAGCAGTTTAATCGGCCTCTCTGGGGCCAACGTCCTGACTTTC
CASSLIGLSGANVLTF
>-|TRBV27|TRBD1|TRBJ2-1
TGTGCCAGCAAGTTGACAGGGGCATATGAGCAGTTCTTC
CASKLTGAYEQFF
>once|TRBV13|-|TRBJ2-1
TGTGCCAGCAGCCCAAACAATGATGAGCAGTTCTTC
CASSPNNDEQFF
>-|TRBV7-9|TRBD1|TRBJ1-2
TGTGCCAGCAGCCCCCAGGTTGGGACAGCTAACTATGGCTACACCTTC
CASSPQVGTANYGYTF
>once|TRBV18|TRBD1|TRBJ1-2
TGTGCCAGCTCACCCGAAACGATAGCGGGACAGGGAGGTTCATTCTATGGCTACACCTTC
CASSPETIAGQGGSFYGYTF
>-|TRBV7-9|-|TRBJ1-1
TGTGCCAGCAGCTTAGAGGGGCCTGAAGCTTTCTTT
CASSLEGPEAFF
>-|TRBV28|-|TRBJ2-7
TGTGCCAGCAGTTTATGGGGCAGGGGGGTTGCCGAGCAGTACTTC
CASSLWGRGVAEQYF
>once|TRBV28|TRBD1|TRBJ1-2
TGTGCCAGCAGTTTTTCCACAGGGGGTCCTACTAACTATGGCTACACCTTC
CASSFSTGGPTNYGYTF
>-|TRBV5-6|TRBD1|TRBJ2-2
TGTGCCAGCAGCGTCCCGGGACAGGGGGCAGGCGGGGAGCTGTTTTTT
CASSVPGQGAGGELFF
>-|TRBV30|TRBD2|TRBJ2-5
TGTGCCGCCCGAGGGTCGGGGGGGAACCTTGAGACCCAGTACTTC
CAARGSGGNLETQYF
>-|TRBV7-2|TRBD1|TRBJ1-5
TGTGCCAGCAGCTTCCAGGGGGATCAGCCCCAGCATTTT
CASSFQGDQPQHF
>-|TRBV27|TRBD1|TRBJ1-3
TGTGCCAGCAGTTCGGGACAGGTGAACTCTGGAAACACCATATATTTT
CASSSGQVNSGNTIYF
>-|TRBV7-3|-|TRBJ2-5
TGTGCCAGCAGCTTTATTCTAGCCGGGGACTTC
CASSFILAGDF
>-|TRBV2|TRBD1|TRBJ2-7
TGTGCCAGACGGGACAGGGACTACGAGCAGTACTTC
CARRDRDYEQYF
>-|TRBV9|TRBD2|TRBJ2-6
TGTGCCAGCAGCGTAGTTCGGTGGGGAGGGCCTGGGGCCAACGTCCTGACTTTC
CASSVVRWGGPGANVLTF
>-|TRBV23-1|-|TRBJ1-5
TGCGCCAGCAGTCCCGCCGGTCAGCCCCAGCATTTT
CASSPAGQPQHF
>-|TRBV7-9|TRBD1|TRBJ1-6
TGTGCCAGCAGCCATACAGGGGATGGTTCACCCCTCCACTTT
CASSHTGDGSPLHF
>-|TRBV21-1|-|TRBJ2-7
TGTGCCAGCAGCAGGCGCCCCAAGGACAGCATTTACTACGAGCAGTACTTC
CASSRRPKDSIYYEQYF
>-|TRBV9|-|TRBJ2-5
TGTGCCAGCAGCGTAGGTTATGGCGGGGAGACCCAGTACTTC
CASSVGYGGETQYF
>-|TRBV6-6|TRBD1|TRBJ1-2
TGTGCCAGCAGTTACGGGCCGACAGGGTTTGACTATGGCTACACCTTC
CASSYGPTGFDYGYTF
>-|TRBV25-1|-|TRBJ2-3
TGTGCCAGCAGTGAATACTGGGGGTCAACAGATACGCAGTATTTT
CASSEYWGSTDTQYF
>-|TRBV7-3|TRBD1|TRBJ2-6
TGTGCCAGCAGCTCGACAGGGGCCCTGTCCTCTGGGGCCAACGTCCTGACTTTC
CASSSTGALSSGANVLTF
>-|TRBV4-2|-|TRBJ2-7
TGTGCCAGCAGCCAACCCGGAACCTACGAGCAGTACTTC
CASSQPGTYEQYF
>-|TRBV21-1|-|TRBJ1-1
TGTGCCAGCAGCAACCCACCAAGGCAAGCTTTCTTT
CASSNPPRQAFF
>-|TRBV9|TRBD2|TRBJ2-3
TGTGCCAGCAGCGTAGCACCTAGTAGACCTAGCGGGGGATCAGATACGCAGTATTTT
CASSVAPSRPSGGSDTQYF
>-|TRBV4-1|-|TRBJ2-7
TGCGCCAGCAGCCAAGATAGGGAACTCCAGTACTTC
CASSQDRELQYF
>-|TRBV9|-|TRBJ2-7
TGTGCCAGCAGCAGACAAGGTGGGGAGTGGGAGCAGTACTTC
CASSRQGGEWEQYF
>-|TRBV6-5|-|TRBJ2-2
TGTGCCAGCAGTTATAGCGGCGGGGAGCTGTTTTTT
CASSYSGGELFF
>-|TRBV30|-|TRBJ1-4
TGTGCCCTAGCGACAGGAACTAATGAAAAACTGTTTTTT
CALATGTNEKLFF
>-|TRBV4-2|-|TRBJ1-2
TGTGCCAGCAGCCCATCCTACAATGGTAACTATGGCTACACCTTC
CASSPSYNGNYGYTF
>-|TRBV27|TRBD2|TRBJ2-7
TGTGCCAGCAGTTTAACTAGCGGGGGGCCCTACGAGCAGTACTTC
CASSLTSGGPYEQYF
>-|TRBV7-6|-|TRBJ2-3
TGTGCCAGCAGCATGGAGGGAGGCAACACAGATACGCAGTATTTT
CASSMEGGNTDTQYF
>-|TRBV4-1|TRBD2|TRBJ2-7
TGCGCCAGCAGCCACCTGACAGGGACTAGCGGGAGCTACGAGCAGTACTTC
CASSHLTGTSGSYEQYF
>-|TRBV27|-|TRBJ2-1
TGTGCCAGCAGTTTCCCCCCTTCTATGGGGGCCAATGAGCAGTTCTTC
CASSFPPSMGANEQFF
>-|TRBV7-9|-|TRBJ2-2
TGTGCCAGCAGCCCAACAGGGATCACCGGGGAGCTGTTTTTT
CASSPTGITGELFF
>-|TRBV20-1|-|TRBJ2-5
TGCAGTGCTAGAGAGGGGACCCAGTACTTC
CSAREGTQYF
>-|TRBV7-3|-|TRBJ1-1
TGTGCCAGCAGCCCGAACGCCGGGGGACGTATGAACACTGAAGCTTTCTTT
CASSPNAGGRMNTEAFF
>-|TRBV11-1|TRBD1|TRBJ2-7
TGTGCCAGCAGCCGGGACAGCAGCTACGAGCAGTACTTC
CASSRDSSYEQYF
>-|TRBV6-5|-|TRBJ1-2
TGTGCCAGCAGTTACATCCAGGGCTATGGCTACACCTTC
CASSYIQGYGYTF